Sequencing of this TCR beta chain was carried out in a study of T cells in localized non-small cell lung cancer. The V gene end was trimmed by 5 bases and the J gene end by 6 bases; junction bases not matched to a gene: 5. This CDR3 spans 14 amino acids. Germline values: CDR1 MDHEN, CDR2 SYDVKM. Only in-frame clones appear in the TCRdb table, and some are missing; sequencing was by immunoSEQ multiplex PCR. There are fewer than 40,000 clones in the sample; approximately 88% occur only once, and 2.5% to 3% lies in the top ten. The material was peripheral blood, obtained before any cancer treatment. The clonotype originates from a female donor at least 60 years old with stage I lung adenocarcinoma. The V gene is TRBV28, the J gene TRBJ2-3; TRBD1 agrees at 10 bases. The CDR3 DNA reads as TGTGCCAGCAGTCGACAGGGGGCGAGGGATACGCAGTATTTT. Translated: CASSRQGARDTQYF.